The 9 T cell receptor beta chains below all came from one sample that was sequenced in a study of OX40 agonist ivuxolimab in advanced cancers. This table comes from immunoSEQ multiplex PCR, and its TCRdb copy is limited to in-frame clones, with some not included. The data show 58,000 or so clones, over 65% seen once. Sequencing was performed on CD4+ or CD8+ T cells sorted from blood, taken in a trial of the OX40 agonist ivuxolimab. The source of these receptors is an adult with an advanced solid tumor such as melanoma, head and neck, liver or kidney cancer.

CDR3: CAWSVSGNYGYTF. The CDR3, as DNA: TGTGCCTGGAGTGTATCGGGTAACTATGGCTACACCTTC. The chain carries TRBV30 and TRBJ1-2; D is ambiguous. Trimming cost V 0 bases and J 1 base, with 6 bases left between them. CDR1 and CDR2 from the germline V gene are GTSNPN and SVGIG (reference sequence). The CDR3 runs to 13 residues.

The chain uses TRBV6-6 and TRBJ2-7; D is possibly TRBD1 (6 bases). The V and J ends lost 7 bases and 6 bases respectively, with 13 bases between them. CDR3 length: 12 amino acids. Germline values: CDR1 MNHNY, CDR2 SVGAGI (reference sequence). The CDR3 spells CASKIPGVEQYF. The CDR3 nucleotides are TGTGCCAGCAAGATTCCAGGGGTCGAGCAGTACTTC.

This clone was observed once. In DNA, the CDR3 is TGCGCCAGCAGCCAAGATAGGACTTCGGAAGTCGAGGGCTACACCTTC. Amino acids: CASSQDRTSEVEGYTF. This rearrangement joins TRBV4-3 to TRBJ1-2; no clear D gene. Germline V gene data show CDR1 as LGHNA and CDR2 as YSLEER. Trimming removed 0 bases from V and 8 bases from J, with 19 bases in between. The length of the CDR3 is 16 residues.

The chain carries TRBV5-1 and TRBJ1-2; D may be TRBD1 (6 bases). V was pared by 2 bases and J by 1 base, with 12 bases between. Germline lookup yields CDR1 SGHRS and CDR2 YFSETQ. This CDR3 comprises 15 residues. CDR3 sequence reads: CASSLGGGHNYGYTF. The DNA for the CDR3 is TGCGCCAGCAGCTTAGGTGGGGGACATAACTATGGCTACACCTTC.

The sample holds one count of this clone. V gene TRBV19 combines with J gene TRBJ1-5; the match to TRBD1 covers 12 bases. With 5 bases clipped from V and 6 bases from J, the junction kept 5 bases outside the gene matches. The CDR3 contains 15 residues. CDR1 is LNHDA, CDR2 SQIVND, per germline (reference sequence). The CDR3 loop reads CASSQGQGAGQPQHF. CDR3 sequence (DNA): TGTGCCAGTAGTCAGGGACAGGGGGCCGGTCAGCCCCAGCATTTT.

V usage is TRBV7-3 and J usage is TRBJ1-5; D not resolved. The CDR3 is 13 residues long. Trimming cost V 1 base and J 0 bases, with 1 base left between them. In germline, CDR1 is SGHTA, CDR2 FQGTGA. The CDR3 is CASSLNSNQPQHF. Here the CDR3 DNA reads TGTGCCAGCAGCTTAAATAGCAATCAGCCCCAGCATTTT.

CDR3 sequence reads: CASSSTEGVGYTF. The CDR3 DNA is TGTGCCAGCAGTTCTACGGAAGGGGTTGGCTACACCTTC. The chain is built from TRBV6-1 and TRBJ1-2; TRBD1 might be the D (5 bases). In germline, CDR1 is MNHNS, CDR2 SASEGT. V was clipped by 5 bases and J by 7 bases, with 14 bases between them. This CDR3 is 13 amino acids long.

CDR3 region: CASSFPGTPTPLVNGYTF. CDR3 DNA: TGTGCCAGCAGCTTTCCGGGAACCCCTACCCCACTGGTCAATGGCTACACCTTC. V is TRBV5-4 and J is TRBJ1-2; D remains ambiguous. Trimming cost V 2 bases and J 6 bases, with 26 bases left between them. CDR1 is SGHNT, CDR2 YYREEE, per germline (reference sequence). This CDR3 is built from 18 residues.

This chain links TRBV5-4 with TRBJ1-6; D gene uncertain. CDR1 is SGHNT, CDR2 YYREEE, per germline (reference sequence). CDR3 length: 12 residues. Trimming shortened V by 6 bases and J by 5 bases, and 6 bases separated the two germline ends. The CDR3, as DNA: TGTGCCAGCATGCGGGATAATTCACCCCTCCACTTT. Translation: CASMRDNSPLHF.